One sample yielded the 9 T cell receptor beta chains listed below, sequenced in a study of T-cell memory formation after mild COVID-19. One entry per CDR3 protein results from TCRdb running MiXCR on the 5' RACE reads. The data contain roughly 200,000 distinct CDR3 sequences, about a fifth of them seen just once; the ten biggest clones take up approximately 22%. Specimen: PBMCs or a T cell subset sorted from them (not recorded which). These receptors were collected from an adult woman who had mild COVID-19 (a few samples of this study predate the infection). Cell type and time point are not known.

This clonotype was detected only a few times. The genes are TRBV6-5 and TRBJ1-1; D remains ambiguous. Per the germline V gene, CDR1 is MNHEY and CDR2 is SVGAGI. Trimming removed 2 bases at V and 1 base at J, with 8 bases between. The CDR3 has 14 amino acids. The CDR3: CASSYATENTEAFF. The CDR3 DNA reads as TGTGCCAGCAGTTACGCTACAGAGAACACTGAAGCTTTCTTT.

This clonotype was counted between two and nine times. The chain links TRBV2 to TRBJ2-7; TRBD1 is a possible D gene (5 bases). This CDR3 is built from 15 residues. Per germline, CDR1 SNHLY and CDR2 FYNNEI. V lost 3 bases, J lost 2 bases, and 14 bases lay in between. The CDR3 nucleotides are TGTGCCAGCAGTGAGAGTGGTGGGGCGGCCTACGAGCAGTACTTC. Translation gives CASSESGGAAYEQYF.

The table lists this clonotype with a few counts. The chain has TRBV5-5 and TRBJ2-7, with 9 bases lining up with TRBD2. Trimming at V came to 2 bases and at J to 4 bases, leaving 10 bases not matched to a gene. Germline V gene data show CDR1 as SGHKS and CDR2 as YYEKEE (reference sequence). This CDR3 spans 16 amino acids. CDR3 bases: TGTGCCAGCAGCTTCCGCGGGGGGGATAGTTTGTACGAGCAGTACTTC. It yields the protein CASSFRGGDSLYEQYF.

CDR3 in DNA: TGTGCCAGCAGTCCCAGCGGGAACACTGAAGCTTTCTTT. Amino acids: CASSPSGNTEAFF. The chain employs TRBV2 and TRBJ1-1; no clear D. The CDR3 is 13 residues long. Germline V gives CDR1 SNHLY, CDR2 FYNNEI. Trimming took 5 bases from V and 1 from J, leaving 8 bases between them.

The chain joins TRBV6-5 to TRBJ1-1; a weak D match, TRBD1 (5 bases). Trimming left V 11 bases short and J 1 base short, with 11 bases between. The length of the CDR3 is 12 residues. The germline V gene encodes CDR1 MNHEY and CDR2 SVGAGI. The DNA for the CDR3 is TGTGCCTCCGGGGGGAGGAACACTGAAGCTTTCTTT. Its protein product is CASGGRNTEAFF.

This clonotype was observed a handful of times. The V and J genes are TRBV29-1 and TRBJ2-6; the match to TRBD1 covers 7 bases. The germline V gene encodes CDR1 SQVTM and CDR2 ANQGSEA. The ends lost 6 bases at V and 3 bases at J; junction bases unmatched: 2. There are 13 residues in the CDR3. CDR3 amino acids: CSVGGVGANVLTF. DNA of the CDR3: TGCAGCGTAGGGGGCGTTGGGGCCAACGTCCTGACTTTC.

The count of this clonotype is one. The chain employs TRBV7-9 and TRBJ2-4; 7 nucleotides match TRBD1. Trimming at V came to 5 bases and at J to 0 bases, leaving 10 bases not matched to a gene. Germline V gene data show CDR1 as SEHNR and CDR2 as FQNEAQ (reference sequence). The CDR3 sequence is 17 residues long. The CDR3, as DNA: TGTGCCAGCAGCCACGGTACAGGGACAGTAGCCAAAAACATTCAGTACTTC. Encoded protein: CASSHGTGTVAKNIQYF. Together with reference TRBV7-9 and TRBJ2-4, the CDR3 gives the full variable domain: DTGVSQNPRHKITKRGQNVTFRCDPISEHNRLYWYRQTLGQGPEFLTYFQNEAQLEKSRLLSDRFSAERPKGSFSTLEIQRTEQGDSAMYLCASSHGTGTVAKNIQYFGAGTRLSVL.

The rearrangement links TRBV28 to TRBJ1-3; D gene uncertain. This CDR3 comprises 16 residues. Trimming pared 3 bases from V and 0 bases from J, leaving 12 bases between. Germline V CDR1 and CDR2: MDHEN, SYDVKM. The CDR3 DNA follows: TGTGCCAGCAGTTTGCCCCAGGTGGTCTCTGGAAACACCATATATTTT. Protein product: CASSLPQVVSGNTIYF.

There are a few counts of this clonotype. The chain couples TRBV11-2 to TRBJ2-7; the D is unclear. Deletions cut 2 bases from V and 2 bases from J, with 10 bases between. The CDR3 has 14 residues. The germline gives CDR1 SGHAT, CDR2 FQNNGV. The CDR3 sequence is CASSLFGRAYEQYF. The CDR3 DNA reads as TGTGCCAGCAGCTTATTTGGGCGTGCCTACGAGCAGTACTTC.